Listed below are T cell receptor beta chains from one sample, sequenced in a study of shared clonotypes between healthy human individuals. Assay used: immunoSEQ multiplex PCR; TCRdb lists only in-frame clones, some missing. The sample shows around 500,000 clones, 70% to 85% of them seen only once. Sample: PBMCs. The receptors here all came from a woman aged 40 to 50 in good health. Some clones in this sample may be carry-over from other donors' samples. The CDR3 runs from the conserved cysteine through the conserved F or W. Each record gives: V gene, J gene, D gene, clone size, CDR3 protein, CDR3 DNA. The D gene is left open where the match is weak. Only part of the rows carry a size: once, few, many, or a class if the clone is expanded.

>TRBV14|TRBJ2-7|-|-
CASSHRTPAASEQYF
TGTGCCAGCAGCCATCGGACTCCTGCAGCTAGCGAGCAGTACTTC
>TRBV9|TRBJ2-7|TRBD2|-
CASSVAASGYHEQYF
TGTGCCAGCAGCGTAGCTGCTAGCGGGTACCACGAGCAGTACTTC
>TRBV11-2|TRBJ2-7|-|-
CASRVSSREQYF
TGTGCCAGCAGGGTCTCTTCGAGAGAGCAGTACTTC
>TRBV30|TRBJ2-7|TRBD1|-
CAWRPGGAGEQYF
TGTGCCTGGAGACCAGGGGGCGCGGGGGAGCAGTACTTC
>TRBV5-4|TRBJ2-7|-|once
CASSPWGSGTYEQYF
TGTGCCAGCAGCCCCTGGGGTAGCGGTACATACGAGCAGTACTTC
>TRBV19|TRBJ2-5|-|-
CASSTPSLGNQYF
TGTGCCAGTAGTACCCCCTCGCTGGGGAACCAGTACTTC
>TRBV7-9|TRBJ2-1|-|-
CASSRKLRLGNEQFF
TGTGCCAGCAGCCGCAAGTTACGACTAGGCAATGAGCAGTTCTTC
>TRBV18|TRBJ1-1|-|-
CASSRDSEAFF
TGTGCCAGCTCAAGAGACAGTGAAGCTTTCTTT
>TRBV11-2|TRBJ2-7|-|-
CASSPYRDRYEQYF
TGTGCCAGCAGCCCATACAGGGATCGCTACGAGCAGTACTTC
>TRBV5-1|TRBJ2-1|-|once
CASSHLFDSNSYNEQFF
TGCGCCAGCAGCCATCTTTTTGACAGCAACTCCTACAATGAGCAGTTCTTC
>TRBV5-4|TRBJ2-3|-|-
CASSALGGASTDTQYF
TGTGCCAGCAGCGCCCTCGGGGGCGCGAGCACAGATACGCAGTATTTT
>TRBV5-1|TRBJ1-2|-|-
CASSLGDTGYGYTF
TGCGCCAGCAGCTTGGGGGACACAGGTTATGGCTACACCTTC
>TRBV9|TRBJ2-2|TRBD2|once
CASSRLAGGPGELFF
TGTGCCAGCAGCCGGCTAGCGGGAGGGCCCGGGGAGCTGTTTTTT
>TRBV5-1|TRBJ2-2|TRBD1|-
CASSLRQGNTGELFF
TGCGCCAGCAGCCTGCGACAGGGGAACACCGGGGAGCTGTTTTTT
>TRBV15|TRBJ1-5|-|-
CATSRGSNQPQHF
TGTGCCACCAGCAGAGGTAGCAATCAGCCCCAGCATTTT
>TRBV19|TRBJ1-4|-|-
CASSISGGTNEKLFF
TGTGCCAGTAGTATAAGCGGTGGAACTAATGAAAAACTGTTTTTT
>TRBV27|TRBJ1-5|-|many
CASSPYSNQPQHF
TGTGCCAGCAGCCCTTATAGCAATCAGCCCCAGCATTTT
>TRBV15|TRBJ2-3|-|-
CATSSPGMITDTQYF
TGTGCCACCAGCAGCCCGGGGATGATCACAGATACGCAGTATTTT
>TRBV27|TRBJ2-4|-|-
CASSLVQGRNIQYF
TGTGCCAGCAGTTTAGTCCAGGGTAGAAACATTCAGTACTTC
>TRBV19|TRBJ1-1|-|-
CASSDGTSNTEAFF
TGTGCCAGTAGTGACGGGACAAGCAACACTGAAGCTTTCTTT
>TRBV5-4|TRBJ2-5|-|-
CASSSSSGAQYF
TGTGCCAGCAGCTCGAGCTCCGGCGCCCAGTACTTC
>TRBV7-2|TRBJ2-6|-|-
CASSFQNAVSGANVLTF
TGTGCCAGCAGCTTTCAGAATGCAGTCTCTGGGGCCAACGTCCTGACTTTC
>TRBV7-9|TRBJ1-3|-|-
CASSWTGFGNTIYF
TGTGCCAGCAGCTGGACGGGATTCGGGAACACCATATATTTT
>TRBV28|TRBJ2-7|-|-
CASSPGATHEQYF
TGTGCCAGCAGCCCGGGAGCTACCCACGAGCAGTACTTC
>TRBV7-2|TRBJ1-2|TRBD1|-
CASSYTGQGTLNYGYTF
TGTGCCAGCAGCTACACCGGACAGGGCACGTTAAACTATGGCTACACCTTC
>TRBV15|TRBJ2-6|TRBD1|-
CATSRTQGAGGANVLTF
TGTGCCACCAGCAGAACACAGGGGGCAGGTGGGGCCAACGTCCTGACTTTC
>TRBV6-1|TRBJ2-2|TRBD2|-
CASSERLAGGPNTGELFF
TGTGCCAGCAGTGAACGGCTAGCGGGAGGACCCAACACCGGGGAGCTGTTTTTT
>TRBV18|TRBJ2-5|-|-
CASSPAPGEVGQETQYF
TGTGCCAGCTCACCGGCGCCGGGTGAGGTGGGCCAAGAGACCCAGTACTTC
>TRBV7-8|TRBJ2-1|TRBD1|-
CASSLTGQGTNEQFF
TGTGCCAGCAGCTTGACGGGACAGGGGACCAATGAGCAGTTCTTC
>TRBV7-9|TRBJ1-2|-|-
CASSLEPGFYGYTF
TGTGCCAGCAGCTTAGAACCAGGGTTCTATGGCTACACCTTC
>TRBV11-3|TRBJ2-3|-|-
CASSLGTGRTDTQYF
TGTGCCAGCAGCTTAGGGACGGGGCGCACAGATACGCAGTATTTT
>TRBV28|TRBJ2-7|-|-
CASSLLGDLRGNEQYF
TGTGCCAGCAGTTTATTAGGAGACCTCCGCGGGAACGAGCAGTACTTC
>TRBV5-1|TRBJ2-2|-|-
CASSFTQNTGELFF
TGCGCCAGCAGCTTCACGCAGAACACCGGGGAGCTGTTTTTT
>TRBV5-1|TRBJ2-7|-|once
CASSSSTPEYEQYF
TGCGCCAGCAGCTCGTCGACACCCGAATACGAGCAGTACTTC
>TRBV18|TRBJ2-7|-|-
CASSPDGTRAYEQYF
TGTGCCAGCTCACCGGATGGGACAAGAGCCTACGAGCAGTACTTC
>TRBV7-2|TRBJ2-1|TRBD2|-
CASSSTSGTRGNEQFF
TGTGCCAGCAGCTCGACTAGCGGGACCCGGGGGAATGAGCAGTTCTTC
>TRBV28|TRBJ2-1|-|once
CASSPRRWEKVYNEQFF
TGTGCCAGCAGTCCTCGGCGGTGGGAGAAGGTCTACAATGAGCAGTTCTTC
>TRBV10-3|TRBJ2-7|-|-
CATPGASYEQYF
TGTGCCACCCCGGGGGCCTCCTACGAGCAGTACTTC
>TRBV28|TRBJ2-1|TRBD2|once
CASSFGVGGSSYNEQFF
TGTGCCAGCAGTTTTGGGGTTGGCGGGAGCTCCTACAATGAGCAGTTCTTC
>TRBV6-6|TRBJ2-7|TRBD1|-
CASSPGSGGSYEQYF
TGTGCCAGCAGCCCTGGGTCAGGGGGCTCCTACGAGCAGTACTTC
>TRBV11-1|TRBJ2-7|TRBD1|-
CASSPDRSYEQYF
TGTGCCAGCAGCCCGGACAGGTCCTACGAGCAGTACTTC
>TRBV2|TRBJ2-5|-|-
CASSEQGETQYF
TGTGCCAGCAGTGAACAGGGAGAGACCCAGTACTTC
>TRBV5-1|TRBJ2-3|-|many
CASSTQQGGQATDTQYF
TGCGCCAGCAGCACTCAACAGGGAGGCCAGGCCACAGATACGCAGTATTTT
>TRBV7-3|TRBJ2-1|TRBD2|-
CASSRGLADYNEQFF
TGTGCCAGCAGCCGAGGACTAGCGGACTACAATGAGCAGTTCTTC
>TRBV6-1|TRBJ1-1|-|-
CASTITGMANTEAFF
TGTGCCAGCACGATCACAGGGATGGCGAACACTGAAGCTTTCTTT
>TRBV27|TRBJ1-3|TRBD1|-
CASWGGTGGFSGNTIYF
TGTGCCAGCTGGGGAGGGACAGGGGGTTTCTCTGGAAACACCATATATTTT
>TRBV11-3|TRBJ2-1|TRBD2|-
CASSQHGGGNNEQFF
TGTGCCAGCAGCCAGCACGGGGGGGGTAACAATGAGCAGTTCTTC
>TRBV7-2|TRBJ2-7|-|-
CASSLTNLYEQYF
TGTGCCAGCAGCTTGACAAATCTTTACGAGCAGTACTTC
>TRBV28|TRBJ2-3|TRBD2|-
CASSFSGTSRRLDFKQYF
TGTGCCAGCAGTTTTAGCGGGACCTCTCGGAGGTTGGACTTTAAGCAGTATTTT
>TRBV4-1|TRBJ1-4|-|-
CASSQDYRSGTNEKLFF
TGCGCCAGCAGCCAAGACTACAGGTCTGGCACTAATGAAAAACTGTTTTTT
>TRBV6-1|TRBJ1-5|-|-
CASSESWGQPQHF
TGTGCCAGCAGTGAGTCGTGGGGTCAGCCCCAGCATTTT
>TRBV29-1|TRBJ1-1|TRBD1|-
CSVSAGTGGTEAFF
TGCAGCGTTAGCGCCGGGACAGGGGGGACCGAAGCTTTCTTT
>TRBV9|TRBJ2-7|-|few
CASCRIRTHEPYEQYF
TGTGCCAGCTGCAGGATCCGGACACACGAACCCTACGAGCAGTACTTC
>TRBV2|TRBJ2-6|-|few
CASSPPGANVLTF
TGTGCCAGCAGCCCCCCTGGGGCCAACGTCCTGACTTTC
>TRBV10-1|TRBJ2-7|-|-
CASSESGYEQYF
TGCGCCAGCAGTGAGTCAGGGTACGAGCAGTACTTC
>TRBV11-2|TRBJ2-7|TRBD1|-
CASSLVVSGGYEQYF
TGTGCCAGCAGCTTAGTGGTATCAGGGGGTTACGAGCAGTACTTC